The 7 T cell receptor beta chains below were found in one sample sequenced in a study of T cells expressing NK-cell markers. TCRdb reprocessed the 5' RACE reads, with one entry per CDR3 protein and no DNA. This sample's table has some 390,000 distinct CDR3 sequences. The sample comprised blood T cells: a sorted CD56 or NKG2C T cell subset, CD4+ or CD8+ T cells, or bulk PBMC T cells (not recorded which). These TCRs come from a woman aged 50 to 60 in good health.

V usage is TRBV6-2 or TRBV6-3 and J usage is TRBJ2-7. In germline, CDR1 is MNHEY, CDR2 SVGEGT. The CDR3 has 13 residues. The CDR3 loop is CASSYLIHTEQYF.

The CDR3 loop reads CASSRRGTGHSPLHF. V and J are TRBV5-1 and TRBJ1-6; as DNA is missing, the TRBD1 call by TCRdb cannot be tested. Germline assignment: CDR1 SGHRS and CDR2 YFSETQ. The CDR3 length is 15 residues.

This chain connects TRBV19 to TRBJ2-3; the TCRdb call, TRBD1, lacks DNA for checking. Germline CDR1 LNHDA, CDR2 SQIVND (reference sequence). This CDR3 spans 14 amino acids. CDR3 region: CASSEVPGTDTQYF. Looking up the rest from reference TRBV19 and TRBJ2-3 gives the full variable domain: DGGITQSPKYLFRKEGQNVTLSCEQNLNHDAMYWYRQDPGQGLRLIYYSQIVNDFQKGDIAEGYSVSREKKESFPLTVTSAQKNPTAFYLCASSEVPGTDTQYFGPGTRLTVL.

The chain carries TRBV11-2 and TRBJ2-1; TCRdb proposes TRBD2, but this gene call is untestable without DNA. The CDR3 spans 17 residues. The germline CDR1 and CDR2 sequences are SGHAT and FQNNGV. CDR3 sequence reads: CASSPGLAGVRQGEQFF.

The CDR3 loop is CASSYDLTGNTGELFF. The chain couples TRBV6-5 to TRBJ2-2; checking the TCRdb D call of TRBD1 is not possible without DNA. Germline values: CDR1 MNHEY, CDR2 SVGAGI. The CDR3 covers 16 residues.

This chain connects TRBV4-1 to TRBJ1-2; checking the TCRdb D call of TRBD1 is not possible without DNA. CDR1 MGHRA and CDR2 YSYEKL come from the germline V gene. This CDR3 spans 17 amino acids. The CDR3 spells CASSQDLARGNNYGYTF.

The rearrangement links TRBV20-1 to TRBJ2-5; TCRdb calls TRBD2, which cannot be checked without DNA. Germline CDR1 reads DFQATT; CDR2 reads SNEGSKA (reference sequence). The CDR3 length is 12 residues. The CDR3: CSARRGPETQYF.